These T cell receptor beta chains were read from a single sample in a study of blood T cell repertoires in COVID-19. The repertoire was sequenced with immunoSEQ multiplex PCR; TCRdb's copy has only in-frame clones and lacks some. The sample lists about 99,000 clones; about four fifths were seen once. Sequencing was done on a sample of peripheral blood. The source of these receptors is a human donor in a cohort sampled during active COVID-19. CDR3s include the opening cysteine and the closing phenylalanine or tryptophan. Fields, in order: J gene, D gene, CDR3 length, clone size, V gene, CDR3 DNA, CDR3 protein. D genes are given only for firm matches. Size values are once, few and many counts, or a class for expanded clones, and some rows have none.

TRBJ1-1	-	14	-	TRBV7-9	TGTGCCAGCAGCTTAGGATACGGGTACACTGAAGCTTTCTTT	CASSLGYGYTEAFF
TRBJ1-2	-	13	once	TRBV5-1	TGCGCCAGCAGCACACAGGGACCCTATGGCTACACCTTC	CASSTQGPYGYTF
TRBJ2-5	TRBD2	14	once	TRBV7-3	TGTGCCAGCAGCCCGGGACTAGCTCTAGAGACCCAGTACTTC	CASSPGLALETQYF
TRBJ2-3	TRBD2	16	-	TRBV5-8	TGTGCCAGCAGCTTAGGGGAGGGCGTATTCACAGATACGCAGTATTTT	CASSLGEGVFTDTQYF
TRBJ1-3	-	17	-	TRBV28	TGTGCCAGCAGTCAGGCCGGCCCATGGGGCTTGGGAAACACCATATATTTT	CASSQAGPWGLGNTIYF
TRBJ1-4	-	17	few	TRBV7-9	TGTGCCAGCAGCGACCTCGGGGGGATTGCAACTAATGAAAAACTGTTTTTT	CASSDLGGIATNEKLFF
TRBJ1-2	TRBD1	15	-	TRBV6-1	TGTGCCAGCAGTGATTCGGGACAGGGGGCGCGAGGCTACACCTTC	CASSDSGQGARGYTF
TRBJ2-1	TRBD1	12	-	TRBV2	TGTGCCAGCAGGGTATCGACAGGGGATCGGTTCTTC	CASRVSTGDRFF
TRBJ1-5	-	15	-	TRBV6-6	TGTGCCAGCAGTTACTCGCCGGGGGGCAATCAGCCCCAGCATTTT	CASSYSPGGNQPQHF
TRBJ2-3	-	13	-	TRBV6-5	TGTGCCAGCAGATCAACGACAGGCCAAGGGGGGTATTTT	CASRSTTGQGGYF
TRBJ1-6	-	12	-	TRBV2	TGTGCCAGTCAGGGGAGGGATTCACCCCTCCACTTT	CASQGRDSPLHF
TRBJ1-3	TRBD1	16	-	TRBV3-1/TRBV3-2	TGTGCCAGCAGCAAGTCAATAGGGACAGTTGGAAACACCATATATTTT	CASSKSIGTVGNTIYF
TRBJ2-1	-	13	-	TRBV4-3	TGCGCCAGCAGCCAAGATACTAGCAATGAGCAGTTCTTC	CASSQDTSNEQFF
TRBJ2-5	-	16	-	TRBV5-1	TGCGCCAGCAGCAACTCATTGGACATATACCAAGAGACCCAGTACTTC	CASSNSLDIYQETQYF
TRBJ2-3	TRBD2	15	-	TRBV10-3	TGTGCCATCAACGGACTAGCGGGGACCCCGGATACGCAGTATTTT	CAINGLAGTPDTQYF
TRBJ2-1	-	13	-	TRBV6-6	TGTGCCAGCACCCAAGGGCCTCGGGGAGAGCAGTTCTTC	CASTQGPRGEQFF
TRBJ1-4	TRBD1	18	-	TRBV6-6	TGTGCCAGCAGTCGGGGACAGGGGAAATCGATAACTAATGAAAAACTGTTTTTT	CASSRGQGKSITNEKLFF
TRBJ1-6	-	13	-	TRBV6-1	TGTGCCAGCAGTGAAGTTGGGGGGGAAGCCCTCCACTTT	CASSEVGGEALHF
TRBJ1-2	TRBD1	19	-	TRBV5-1	TGCGCCAGCAGGTCGTCTTGGCCGGGACAGGGGGCAATTAACTATGGCTACACCTTC	CASRSSWPGQGAINYGYTF
TRBJ2-1	TRBD1	16	-	TRBV5-6	TGTGCCAGCAGCTCCTGGGGACAGGGGGCGTCGAATGAGCAGTTCTTC	CASSSWGQGASNEQFF
TRBJ2-6	TRBD1	20	-	TRBV3-1/TRBV3-2	TGTGCCAGCAGCCCCGTTGAGTGGGACAGGGGATTGTCTGGGGCCAACGTCCTGACTTTC	CASSPVEWDRGLSGANVLTF
TRBJ2-1	TRBD1	14	-	TRBV15	TGTGCCACCAGTTTAGGGGGCCCCTCGGATGAGCAGTTCTTC	CATSLGGPSDEQFF
TRBJ1-4	TRBD1	16	-	TRBV5-1	TGCGCCAGCAGCTTCGCCAGGGGGACAACTAATGAAAAACTGTTTTTT	CASSFARGTTNEKLFF
TRBJ2-3	-	16	-	TRBV11-3	TGTGCCAGCAGCTATGGGCAGGGGAGTGGGACAGATACGCAGTATTTT	CASSYGQGSGTDTQYF
TRBJ2-1	-	15	-	TRBV18	TGTGCCAGCTCACTCCTATTAAGCTCCTACAATGAGCAGTTCTTC	CASSLLLSSYNEQFF
TRBJ2-1	-	17	-	TRBV7-9	TGTGCCAGCAGCTTAGCCCTGGGGACTGCCCGTCCCAATGAGCAGTTCTTC	CASSLALGTARPNEQFF
TRBJ2-1	-	14	-	TRBV6-5	TGTGCCAGCAGTATGTCTAGCCTCAACAATGAGCAGTTCTTC	CASSMSSLNNEQFF
TRBJ2-1	TRBD2	15	-	TRBV13	TGTGCCAGCAGCCCGGGTGGCGGGGGGGAGGCTGAGCAGTTCTTC	CASSPGGGGEAEQFF
TRBJ1-4	-	15	-	TRBV6-2/TRBV6-3	TGTGCCAGCAGTTACTCCCATGGAGGGAGTGAAAAACTGTTTTTT	CASSYSHGGSEKLFF